The 3 T cell receptor beta chains listed next were all sequenced from one sample in a study of CD8+CD57+ T cells in acquired aplastic anemia. TCR beta VDJ combinations and CDR3 sequences were profiled from genomic DNA. TCRdb independently ran MiXCR on the reads; one entry per CDR3 protein. The sample records a few hundred thousand distinct CDR3 sequences, about three fifths being singletons. Patients chosen for sequencing had CD8+CD57+ cells that had expanded, as shown by flow cytometry. The specimen was sorted CD4+, CD8+, or CD8+CD57+ T cells (not recorded which) from PBMCs. These TCRs come from a human donor with aplastic anemia.

This clonotype has a count of ten or more. The J gene is TRBJ2-1, the V gene TRBV10-1, with TRBD1 identical over 8 bases. The germline V gene has CDR1 WNHNN and CDR2 SYGVQD (reference sequence). Trimming removed 5 bases from V and 5 bases from J; junction bases left unmatched: 11. The CDR3 extends over 16 amino acids. The CDR3 reads CASSKSRGLRNNEQFF. The CDR3 nucleotides read TGCGCCAGCAGTAAAAGCAGGGGGCTACGTAACAATGAGCAGTTCTTC.

This clonotype was seen a handful of times. The chain employs TRBV25-1 and TRBJ1-2, with 7 bases that match TRBD1. Germline loops: CDR1 MGHDK, CDR2 SYGVNS. After removal of 1 base from V and 2 bases from J, the junction contained 4 bases not matched to a gene. The CDR3 runs 15 residues. CDR3 protein: CASSEWTGPNYGYTF. In nucleotides, the CDR3 is TGTGCCAGCAGTGAATGGACAGGCCCAAACTATGGCTACACCTTC.

The chain recombines TRBV10-3 with TRBJ2-1; 8 bases map to TRBD2. V dropped 2 bases and J dropped 5; count of bases not matched to a gene: 5. In germline, CDR1 is ENHRY, CDR2 SYGVKD. The CDR3 covers 15 residues. CDR3 region: CAISEGWRGDNEQFF. The DNA for the CDR3 is TGTGCCATCAGTGAGGGCTGGCGGGGGGACAATGAGCAGTTCTTC.